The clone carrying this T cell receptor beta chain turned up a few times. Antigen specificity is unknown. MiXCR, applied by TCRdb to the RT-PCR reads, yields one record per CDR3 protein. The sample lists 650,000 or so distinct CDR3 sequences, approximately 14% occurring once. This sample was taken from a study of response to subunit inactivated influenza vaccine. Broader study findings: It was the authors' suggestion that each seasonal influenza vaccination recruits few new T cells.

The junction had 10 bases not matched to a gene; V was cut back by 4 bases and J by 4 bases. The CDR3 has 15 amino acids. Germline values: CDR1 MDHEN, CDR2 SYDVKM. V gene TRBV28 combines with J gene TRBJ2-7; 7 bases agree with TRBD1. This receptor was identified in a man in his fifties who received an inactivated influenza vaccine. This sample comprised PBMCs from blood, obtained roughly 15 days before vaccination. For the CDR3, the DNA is TGTGCCAGCAGTTCTTGGACAGGAAAGGGGTACGAGCAGTACTTC. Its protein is CASSSWTGKGYEQYF.